Below, one T cell receptor (beta chain) is given with its context. The antigen remains undetermined. The data belong to a study of shared clonotypes between healthy human individuals. Study-level information: Each donor had three CD4 naive, three CD4 memory, two CD8 naive and one CD8 memory plate. General observations from the study: The represented genetic and exposure-history diversity was limited by the small number of donors. Generally, estimated richness proved larger in naive subsets than it did in memory subsets.

Germline loops: CDR1 MDHEN, CDR2 SYDVKM. The V end was cut by 3 bases, the J end by 2 bases, with 11 bases between. The CDR3 is made up of 15 amino acids. Sequencing used immunoSEQ multiplex PCR; TCRdb keeps in-frame clones, though not all of them. Of over a million clones in the sample, about 76% were seen once. The rearrangement links TRBV28 to TRBJ1-3; D perhaps matches TRBD1 (5 bases). Material: memory CD4+ T cells sorted from blood. Regarding subset: CD45RA-negative fraction. The TCR was taken from a man aged 18 to 29 in good health. The CDR3 bases are TGTGCCAGCAGTTTGGGGACTAGGACTGGAAACACCATATATTTT. Its translation is CASSLGTRTGNTIYF. Full variable domain (rest looked up from reference TRBV28 and TRBJ1-3): DVKVTQSSRYLVKRTGEKVFLECVQDMDHENMFWYRQDPGLGLRLIYFSYDVKMKEKGDIPEGYSVSREKKERFSLILESASTNQTSMYLCASSLGTRTGNTIYFGEGSWLTVV.